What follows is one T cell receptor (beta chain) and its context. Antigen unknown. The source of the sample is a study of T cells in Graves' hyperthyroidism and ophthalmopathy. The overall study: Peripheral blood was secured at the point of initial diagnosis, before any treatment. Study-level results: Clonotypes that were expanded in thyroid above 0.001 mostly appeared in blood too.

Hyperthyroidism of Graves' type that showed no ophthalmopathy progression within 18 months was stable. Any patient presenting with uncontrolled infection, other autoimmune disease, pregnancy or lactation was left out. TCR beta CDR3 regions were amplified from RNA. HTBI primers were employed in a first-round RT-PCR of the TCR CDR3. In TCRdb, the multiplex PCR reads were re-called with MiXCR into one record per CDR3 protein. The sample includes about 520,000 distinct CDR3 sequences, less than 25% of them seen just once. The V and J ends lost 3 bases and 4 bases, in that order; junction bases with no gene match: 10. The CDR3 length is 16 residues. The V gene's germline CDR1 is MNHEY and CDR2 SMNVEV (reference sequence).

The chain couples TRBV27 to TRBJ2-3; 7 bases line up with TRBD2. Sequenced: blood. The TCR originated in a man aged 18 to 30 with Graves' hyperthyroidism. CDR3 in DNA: TGTGCCAGCAGTTTGGCTAGCGGCGGTTATTCAGATACGCAGTATTTT. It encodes CASSLASGGYSDTQYF.